These T cell receptor beta chains were read from a single sample in a study of blood T cells in healthy people across ages. TCRdb re-called the 5' RACE reads through MiXCR, storing one row per CDR3 protein. The sample shows some 750,000 distinct CDR3 sequences, about 20% of them seen only once. The sequenced material came from blood. The receptors come from a man between 65 and 85 years old in good health. The CDR3 runs from the conserved cysteine through the conserved F or W. A D gene is named only where the DNA matches it firmly. Only some rows state a clone size, as once, few, many or a class for expanded clones.

TRBV3-1	few	TRBJ1-2	14	TRBD1	CASSHTDRVSGYTF	TGTGCCAGCAGCCACACTGACAGGGTTAGTGGCTACACCTTC
TRBV15	.	TRBJ2-5	15	.	CATSRDLLTQETQYF	TGTGCCACCAGCAGAGATCTCCTCACCCAAGAGACCCAGTACTTC
TRBV18	.	TRBJ2-7	12	TRBD1	CASSPGGDEQYF	TGTGCCAGCTCCCCAGGGGGTGACGAGCAGTACTTC
TRBV28	many	TRBJ1-2	12	TRBD1	CASGQGARGYTF	TGTGCCAGCGGACAGGGGGCGCGTGGCTACACCTTC
TRBV5-1	.	TRBJ1-2	16	.	CASSLDGWLANYGYTF	TGCGCCAGCAGCTTGGACGGCTGGCTGGCTAACTATGGCTACACCTTC
TRBV28	few	TRBJ1-1	13	.	CASTPALVTEAFF	TGTGCCAGCACCCCCGCCCTGGTCACTGAAGCTTTCTTT
TRBV7-8	few	TRBJ2-1	15	.	CASSLWGTEYNEQFF	TGTGCCAGCAGCTTATGGGGGACTGAGTACAATGAGCAGTTCTTC
TRBV7-2	.	TRBJ2-3	17	.	CASSTQTGSVGTATQYF	TGTGCCAGCAGCACTCAGACAGGCTCTGTGGGCACAGCTACGCAGTATTTT
TRBV20-1	.	TRBJ2-2	14	TRBD2	CSALAGVRTGELFF	TGCAGTGCCCTAGCGGGAGTGCGGACCGGGGAGCTGTTTTTT
TRBV20-1	.	TRBJ2-5	14	TRBD2	CSARMGGIGETQYF	TGCAGTGCTAGGATGGGGGGGATCGGAGAGACCCAGTACTTC
TRBV6-6	.	TRBJ2-2	14	.	CASNVNRADGELFF	TGTGCCAGCAATGTTAACAGGGCGGACGGGGAGCTGTTTTTT
TRBV11-3	.	TRBJ1-2	15	.	CASSYEGGRGNGYTF	TGTGCCAGCAGCTACGAGGGTGGCCGCGGGAATGGCTACACCTTC
TRBV5-5	.	TRBJ2-5	16	TRBD1	CASSPGGSWYQETQYF	TGTGCCAGCAGCCCAGGGGGTTCTTGGTACCAAGAGACCCAGTACTTC
TRBV7-6	few	TRBJ1-1	15	.	CASSLASPGLTEAFF	TGTGCCAGCAGCTTAGCATCGCCAGGACTCACTGAAGCTTTCTTT
TRBV3-1	.	TRBJ1-2	14	TRBD1	CASSQDPTGGGYTF	TGTGCCAGCAGCCAAGATCCGACAGGGGGTGGCTACACCTTC
TRBV3-1	few	TRBJ1-1	14	.	CASSRPAGNTEAFF	TGTGCCAGCAGCCGACCCGCGGGGAACACTGAAGCTTTCTTT
TRBV20-1	.	TRBJ2-5	14	TRBD2	CSAGLAGGPETQYF	TGCAGTGCTGGGCTAGCGGGGGGGCCGGAGACCCAGTACTTC
TRBV12-3/TRBV12-4	few	TRBJ2-5	14	.	CASSLYRYQETQYF	TGTGCCAGCAGTTTGTATCGGTACCAAGAGACCCAGTACTTC
TRBV21-1	few	TRBJ2-3	15	.	CASTTSGRAGDTQYF	TGTGCCAGCACGACTAGCGGGAGGGCCGGAGATACGCAGTATTTT
TRBV28	.	TRBJ1-2	14	TRBD1	CASSFDRGDYGYTF	TGTGCCAGCAGTTTCGACAGGGGGGACTATGGCTACACCTTC
TRBV6-5	.	TRBJ1-2	14	.	CASSYSWDNYGYTF	TGTGCCAGCAGTTACTCGTGGGATAACTATGGCTACACCTTC
TRBV20-1	.	TRBJ1-2	12	.	CSARDVRVGYTF	TGCAGTGCTAGAGATGTTAGGGTTGGCTACACCTTC
TRBV6-6	few	TRBJ2-5	16	.	CASSYSNPRLQETQYF	TGTGCCAGCAGTTACTCGAATCCACGACTCCAAGAGACCCAGTACTTC
TRBV7-9	few	TRBJ1-3	16	.	CASSLEDTFSGNTIYF	TGTGCCAGCAGCTTAGAGGACACCTTTTCTGGAAACACCATATATTTT
TRBV6-1	few	TRBJ2-1	17	.	CASSDWARPSSYNEQFF	TGTGCCAGCAGTGATTGGGCCAGGCCGAGCTCCTACAATGAGCAGTTCTTC
TRBV5-1	.	TRBJ2-1	13	.	CASRRLGNNEQFF	TGCGCCAGCAGACGGCTAGGGAACAATGAGCAGTTCTTC
TRBV5-1	.	TRBJ2-3	17	.	CASSNGHLLHSTDTQYF	TGCGCCAGCAGCAACGGACACCTCCTACATAGCACAGATACGCAGTATTTT
TRBV24-1	.	TRBJ1-2	17	TRBD1	CATSDTGTGPANYGYTF	TGTGCCACCAGTGATACCGGGACAGGCCCAGCTAACTATGGCTACACCTTC
TRBV20-1	few	TRBJ2-1	20	TRBD2	CSAPGLAGSSSRKSYNEQFF	TGCAGTGCTCCCGGACTAGCGGGGAGTAGCTCCCGGAAAAGTTACAATGAGCAGTTCTTC
TRBV7-9	.	TRBJ2-7	17	.	CASSLEPSGFSYNEQYF	TGTGCCAGCAGCTTAGAGCCCAGCGGATTCTCCTACAATGAGCAGTACTTC
TRBV27	.	TRBJ1-2	16	TRBD1	CASRWTGPSSNYGYTF	TGTGCCAGCAGATGGACAGGGCCTAGTTCTAACTATGGCTACACCTTC
TRBV7-2	.	TRBJ2-4	14	TRBD2	CASSYQSGRYIQYF	TGTGCCAGCAGCTACCAGAGCGGGAGATACATTCAGTACTTC
TRBV5-1	.	TRBJ2-7	13	.	CASNPRGGNEQYF	TGCGCCAGCAACCCACGCGGGGGCAACGAGCAGTACTTC
TRBV28	few	TRBJ1-5	15	TRBD1	CASSFGTGLNQPQHF	TGTGCCAGCAGTTTCGGGACAGGGTTGAACCAGCCCCAGCATTTT
TRBV21-1	few	TRBJ2-7	17	.	CASRQNPPDRVLYEQYF	TGTGCCAGCCGGCAAAACCCACCGGACAGGGTGCTGTACGAGCAGTACTTC
TRBV11-2	.	TRBJ2-4	14	.	CASSPLGVMNIQYF	TGTGCCAGCAGCCCCCTGGGGGTAATGAACATTCAGTACTTC
TRBV18	few	TRBJ1-1	15	TRBD1	CASSQDRGQNTEAFF	TGTGCCAGCTCCCAGGACAGGGGGCAGAACACTGAAGCTTTCTTT
TRBV27	.	TRBJ2-3	14	.	CASRRNRNTDTQYF	TGTGCCAGCAGGCGAAATCGGAACACAGATACGCAGTATTTT
TRBV29-1	.	TRBJ1-2	12	.	CSVEGDRYGYTF	TGCAGCGTTGAGGGAGATAGGTATGGCTACACCTTC
TRBV6-2/TRBV6-3	few	TRBJ2-1	16	TRBD2	CASSGGTSGSGNEQFF	TGTGCCAGCAGCGGCGGGACTAGCGGGAGTGGCAATGAGCAGTTCTTC
TRBV7-2	.	TRBJ1-6	12	.	CASSWSNSPLHF	TGTGCCAGCAGCTGGAGTAATTCACCCCTCCACTTT
TRBV12-3/TRBV12-4	.	TRBJ2-1	13	TRBD2	CANSTNGGYEQFF	TGTGCCAACAGTACCAACGGGGGGTATGAGCAGTTCTTC
TRBV11-2	.	TRBJ1-2	15	.	CASSSIATPPYGYTF	TGTGCCAGCAGCTCAATCGCGACTCCTCCGTATGGCTACACCTTC
TRBV7-2	.	TRBJ1-2	12	.	CASSLRNRGYTF	TGTGCCAGCAGCTTAAGAAACAGAGGCTACACCTTC
TRBV27	few	TRBJ1-5	15	TRBD1	CASSFDRGSNQPQHF	TGTGCCAGCAGTTTTGACAGGGGGAGCAATCAGCCCCAGCATTTT
TRBV4-3	.	TRBJ2-1	13	.	CASSQGLNNEQFF	TGCGCCAGCAGCCAAGGACTGAACAATGAGCAGTTCTTC
TRBV5-1	few	TRBJ1-1	15	.	CASSESMRGGTEAFF	TGCGCCAGCAGTGAATCGATGAGGGGTGGTACTGAAGCTTTCTTT
TRBV12-3/TRBV12-4	few	TRBJ1-1	14	.	CASTTQIMNTEAFF	TGTGCCAGCACTACACAGATAATGAACACTGAAGCTTTCTTT
TRBV5-1	.	TRBJ2-3	15	.	CASSLAAGRADTQYF	TGCGCCAGCAGCTTGGCGGCGGGTCGGGCAGATACGCAGTATTTT
TRBV12-3/TRBV12-4	few	TRBJ2-5	14	TRBD2	CASSPPGLGETQYF	TGTGCCAGCAGTCCGCCCGGACTAGGGGAGACCCAGTACTTC
TRBV5-5	few	TRBJ2-1	16	.	CASSPAGTAWANEQFF	TGTGCCAGCAGTCCCGCGGGGACCGCATGGGCTAATGAGCAGTTCTTC